Each of the 9 T cell receptor beta chains below was sequenced from the same sample in a study of radiation and T cells in renal cell carcinoma. Treatment indicated: treatment-naive control, cytoreductive nephrectomy. Assay used: immunoSEQ multiplex PCR; TCRdb lists only in-frame clones, some missing. The table lists 14,000 or so clones, roughly 60% of them singletons. The specimen comprised tumor tissue, sampled from a patient whose treatment was nephrectomy without radiotherapy. All receptors derive from a man aged 45 to 65 with renal cell carcinoma.

This clone was seen only a few times. The V gene is TRBV30, the J gene TRBJ1-1; perhaps TRBD1 as D (6 bases). Germline CDR1 is GTSNPN and CDR2 is SVGIG (reference sequence). V lost 4 bases, J lost 1 base, and 10 bases lay in between. This CDR3 contains 13 residues. Here the CDR3 DNA reads TGTGCCTGGAATGGGGGGCCGAACACTGAAGCTTTCTTT. Translating gives CAWNGGPNTEAFF.

This clone appeared a few times. This chain links TRBV19 with TRBJ1-2, with D possibly matching TRBD1 (5 bases). The CDR3 consists of 17 residues. Between the trimmed V and J ends, which lost 0 bases and 0 bases, there was a span of 14 bases. Germline V gene sequence: CDR1 LNHDA, CDR2 SQIVND (reference sequence). CDR3 in amino acids: CASSIDLETGANYGYTF. As DNA, the CDR3 is TGTGCCAGTAGTATAGATTTGGAAACGGGGGCTAACTATGGCTACACCTTC.

This clone was observed a single time. This chain connects TRBV6-1 to TRBJ2-2; D assignment may be TRBD1 or TRBD2 (5 bases each). The germline CDR1 and CDR2 sequences are MNHNS and SASEGT. Trimming removed 7 bases from V and 4 bases from J, with 13 bases in between. The CDR3 contains 14 residues. CDR3 sequence reads: CASKRDGLTGELFF. CDR3 coding DNA: TGTGCCAGCAAGAGGGACGGACTCACCGGGGAGCTGTTTTTT.

V and J are TRBV19 and TRBJ1-1, with D possibly TRBD1 on 6 matching bases. Trimming took off 5 bases at V and 9 bases at J, with 19 bases between the two ends. This CDR3 is 14 amino acids long. Germline CDR1 LNHDA, CDR2 SQIVND (reference sequence). CDR3 loop: CASSLRSLDSKAFF. DNA for the CDR3: TGTGCCAGTAGTCTCCGAAGCCTGGACAGTAAAGCTTTCTTT.

This sequence joins TRBV6-4 and TRBJ1-1, with D unresolved. Trimming stripped 7 bases from V and 5 bases from J, with 8 bases between. This CDR3 comprises 11 residues. Germline V gene lookup returns CDR1 MRHNA and CDR2 SNTAGT. The CDR3 is CASTLGTEAFF. Written as DNA, the CDR3 is TGTGCCAGCACTCTGGGGACTGAAGCTTTCTTT.

The chain uses TRBV9 and TRBJ2-3; TRBD2 matches 10 bases. In germline, CDR1 is SGDLS, CDR2 YYNGEE. Trimming took 4 bases from V and 5 from J; bases not matched to a gene: 10. The CDR3 has 16 amino acids. CDR3 sequence reads: CASSLGLAGEGDTQYF. The CDR3 DNA follows: TGTGCCAGCAGCCTGGGTCTAGCGGGGGAAGGAGATACGCAGTATTTT.

The V and J genes are TRBV27 and TRBJ1-6; no clear D gene. Germline assignment: CDR1 MNHEY and CDR2 SMNVEV (reference sequence). With 6 bases removed from V and 10 bases from J, the gap between germline ends came to 25 bases. This CDR3 has 17 amino acids. The CDR3 DNA reads as TGTGCCAGCAGCCCTGTCCCAGGACTGGTAAATGGATCACCCCTCCACTTT. It translates to CASSPVPGLVNGSPLHF.

As DNA, the CDR3 is TGTGCCTGGTCGGGATCAGGGGGCCGTGGTCAGCCCCAGCATTTT. This codes for CAWSGSGGRGQPQHF. The chain has TRBV30 and TRBJ1-5; 8 nucleotides agree with TRBD1. The germline V gene has CDR1 GTSNPN and CDR2 SVGIG (reference sequence). There are 15 residues in the CDR3. V was clipped by 5 bases and J by 6 bases; unmatched bases: 12. The full variable domain, in which reference TRBV30 and TRBJ1-5 provide the parts outside the CDR3, is SQTIHQWPATLVQPVGSPLSLECTVEGTSNPNLYWYRQAAGRGLQLLFYSVGIGQISSEVPQNLSASRPQDRQFILSSKKLLLSDSGFYLCAWSGSGGRGQPQHFGDGTRLSIL.

This clone was observed a few times. The chain links TRBV7-8 to TRBJ1-1; D unresolved. Germline lookup yields CDR1 SGHVS and CDR2 FQNEAQ. CDR3 length equals 12 residues. Trimming removed 1 base at V and 10 bases at J, with 10 bases between. CDR3 region: CASSLEADGAFF. The DNA for the CDR3 is TGTGCCAGCAGCTTAGAGGCCGACGGAGCTTTCTTT.